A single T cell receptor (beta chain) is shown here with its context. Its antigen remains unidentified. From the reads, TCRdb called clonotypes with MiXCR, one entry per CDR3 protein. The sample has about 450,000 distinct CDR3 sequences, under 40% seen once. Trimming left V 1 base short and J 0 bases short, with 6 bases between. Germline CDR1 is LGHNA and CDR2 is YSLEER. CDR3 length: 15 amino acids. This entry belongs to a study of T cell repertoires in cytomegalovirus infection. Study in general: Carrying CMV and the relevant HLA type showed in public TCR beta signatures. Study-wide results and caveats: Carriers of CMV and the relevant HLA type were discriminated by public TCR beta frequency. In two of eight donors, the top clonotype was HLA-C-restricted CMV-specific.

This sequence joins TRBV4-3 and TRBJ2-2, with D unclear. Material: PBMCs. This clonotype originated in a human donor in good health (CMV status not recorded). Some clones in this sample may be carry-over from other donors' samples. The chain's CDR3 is CASSQGVPNTGELFF. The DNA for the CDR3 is TGCGCCAGCAGCCAAGGGGTCCCGAACACCGGGGAGCTGTTTTTT.